This entry lists 21 T cell receptor beta chains sequenced from one sample in a study of CD8 T cells in Susac syndrome. The authors reverse transcribed 0.5 to 1 ug RNA with random hexamers. Each CDR3 protein gets one entry after TCRdb re-called the immunoSEQ multiplex PCR reads with MiXCR. The data contain hundreds of thousands of distinct CDR3 sequences, about 89% of them seen just once; the ten biggest clones take up approximately 0.18%. The material sequenced was CD8+ T cells from PBMCs. The source is a human donor with multiple sclerosis.

The CDR3 DNA is TGCAGCGTTGAAGGCTTTCCGAACCCTCAAGAGACCCAGTACTTC. It translates to CSVEGFPNPQETQYF. The chain carries TRBV29-1 and TRBJ2-5; D remains ambiguous. The CDR3 runs 15 residues. Trimming stripped 1 base from V and 2 bases from J, with 14 bases between. Germline CDR1 and CDR2: SQVTM and ANQGSEA.

V is TRBV21-1 and J is TRBJ2-5. TRBV21-1 is a pseudogene. The CDR3 totals 13 residues. The CDR3 coding sequence is TGTGCCAGCAGCAACTCCTCTAATGAGACCCAGTACTTC. Its protein product is CASSNSSNETQYF.

The chain links TRBV19 to TRBJ2-1; TRBD1 or TRBD2 may be the D gene (7 bases each). Deletions cut 5 bases from V and 10 bases from J, with 21 bases between. Germline lookup yields CDR1 LNHDA and CDR2 SQIVND (reference sequence). The CDR3 totals 15 residues. The CDR3 reads CASSLTSEGALEQFF. In DNA form, the CDR3 reads TGTGCCAGTAGTCTTACTAGCGAGGGGGCTCTAGAGCAGTTCTTC.

This clonotype has just one count. V gene TRBV9 combines with J gene TRBJ2-7; TRBD1 might be the D (6 bases). V was trimmed by 0 bases and J by 0 bases, leaving 10 bases between them. Germline CDR1 and CDR2: SGDLS and YYNGEE. There are 15 residues in the CDR3. CDR3 DNA: TGTGCCAGCAGCGTAGCGGGACACAACTCCTACGAGCAGTACTTC. This gives the protein CASSVAGHNSYEQYF.

The chain links TRBV6-2 or TRBV6-3 to TRBJ2-2, with 7 bases that match TRBD1. CDR1 and CDR2 from the germline V gene are MNHEY and SVGEGT. Trimming took 6 bases from V and 11 from J; bases not matched to a gene: 12. The CDR3 is made up of 14 amino acids. CDR3 sequence: CASSHGTAVFELFF. The CDR3 region has the DNA TGTGCCAGCAGCCACGGGACAGCGGTTTTTGAGCTGTTTTTT.

The chain recombines TRBV7-2 with TRBJ2-7; 7 bases agree with TRBD1. This CDR3 region has 16 residues. Looked up from germline, CDR1 is SGHTA and CDR2 is FQGNSA. Unmatched junction bases numbered 10, after V lost 2 bases and J lost 3 bases. The CDR3 sequence is CASSLMYRDRDYEQYF. CDR3 nucleotide sequence: TGTGCCAGCAGCTTAATGTACCGGGACAGAGACTACGAGCAGTACTTC. Full variable domain (remainder filled in from reference TRBV7-2 and TRBJ2-7): GAGVSQSPSNKVTEKGKDVELRCDPISGHTALYWYRQSLGQGLEFLIYFQGNSAPDKSGLPSDRFSAERTGGSVSTLTIQRTQQEDSAVYLCASSLMYRDRDYEQYFGPGTRLTVT.

V gene TRBV6-5 combines with J gene TRBJ1-2, with D maybe TRBD1 (6 bases). The CDR3 contains 17 residues. Trimming stripped 0 bases from V and 0 bases from J, with 14 bases between. Per germline, CDR1 MNHEY and CDR2 SVGAGI. CDR3 nucleotide sequence: TGTGCCAGCAGTTACTCGGGGGGGCAGACCTCTAACTATGGCTACACCTTC. It codes for CASSYSGGQTSNYGYTF.

CDR3 residues: CATSDATSGSATDTQYF. The CDR3 region has the DNA TGTGCCACCAGTGATGCGACTAGCGGGAGCGCGACAGATACGCAGTATTTT. V gene TRBV24-1 combines with J gene TRBJ2-3; TRBD2 matches at 12 bases. There are 17 residues in the CDR3. CDR1 and CDR2 from the germline V gene are KGHDR and SFDVKD. V dropped 3 bases and J dropped 3; count of bases not matched to a gene: 6.

This chain links TRBV4-3 with TRBJ1-5; no reliable D call. From germline, CDR1 is LGHNA and CDR2 YSLEER. The CDR3 has 13 residues. Trimming removed 4 bases from V and 6 bases from J, with 10 bases in between. In DNA, the CDR3 is TGCGCCAGCAGCCTTTCCAAAAGTCAGCCCCAGCATTTT. Translating it yields CASSLSKSQPQHF.

The genes are TRBV3-1 and TRBJ2-5, with TRBD1 matching 10 bases. This CDR3 spans 15 amino acids. V dropped 5 bases and J dropped 2; count of bases not matched to a gene: 5. CDR1 LGHDT and CDR2 YNNKEL come from the germline V gene (reference sequence). The CDR3 loop reads CASSSGQGDQETQYF. The CDR3 DNA sequence: TGTGCCAGCAGCAGCGGACAGGGGGATCAAGAGACCCAGTACTTC.

The chain links TRBV2 to TRBJ2-3; 8 nucleotides line up with TRBD1. CDR1 is SNHLY and CDR2 is FYNNEI in the germline V gene. This CDR3 is built from 21 residues. V trimming: 4 bases; J trimming: 6 bases; junction bases outside the gene matches: 27. Here the CDR3 DNA reads TGTGCCAGCAGTGTTCCAGGGGGCCTAGAAGTAGAAGTGACTCACCCCGATACGCAGTATTTT. Translated: CASSVPGGLEVEVTHPDTQYF.

The chain links TRBV13 to TRBJ2-5; no clear D gene. The V end was cut by 3 bases, the J end by 0 bases, with 5 bases between. The germline V gene has CDR1 PRHDT and CDR2 FYEKMQ (reference sequence). The CDR3 consists of 13 residues. In nucleotides, the CDR3 is TGTGCCAGCAGCTTCAACTACCAAGAGACCCAGTACTTC. It is translated as CASSFNYQETQYF. Variable domain in full (rest from reference TRBV13 and TRBJ2-5): AAGVIQSPRHLIKEKRETATLKCYPIPRHDTVYWYQQGPGQDPQFLISFYEKMQSDKGSIPDRFSAQQFSDYHSELNMSSLELGDSALYFCASSFNYQETQYFGPGTRLLVL.

This chain uses TRBV4-3 with TRBJ1-2; tentative D call: TRBD1 (5 bases). Germline-derived CDR1 and CDR2 are LGHNA and YSLEER. Deletions cut 4 bases from V and 4 bases from J, with 13 bases between. This CDR3 is built from 14 residues. The CDR3 region is CASSPGRGSYGYTF. CDR3 DNA sequence: TGCGCCAGCAGCCCCGGGAGGGGCAGCTATGGCTACACCTTC.

V and J are TRBV28 and TRBJ2-5; perhaps TRBD1 as D (5 bases). The V end lost 7 bases, the J end lost 1 base, and 10 bases lay between the germline ends. The CDR3 is 13 residues long. Germline values: CDR1 MDHEN, CDR2 SYDVKM. CDR3 amino acids: CASKSQGQETQYF. The CDR3 DNA follows: TGTGCCAGCAAATCTCAGGGCCAAGAGACCCAGTACTTC.

This chain joins TRBV12-3 or TRBV12-4 and TRBJ1-5; D is uncertain. This CDR3 contains 12 residues. V was cut by 3 bases and J by 6 bases, with 6 bases left in between. CDR3 sequence reads: CASSLVGQPQHF. CDR3 coding DNA: TGTGCCAGCAGTTTGGTTGGTCAGCCCCAGCATTTT.

This sequence joins TRBV4-3 and TRBJ2-7; D is perhaps TRBD1 or TRBD2 (7 bases each). V gave up 4 bases and J gave up 2 bases, with 15 bases separating them. This CDR3 region has 15 residues. Germline CDR1 LGHNA, CDR2 YSLEER. CDR3 sequence: CASSLGGGGPYEQYF. CDR3 bases: TGCGCCAGCAGCCTCGGGGGAGGGGGCCCCTACGAGCAGTACTTC.

The gene calls are TRBV27 and TRBJ2-5, with D possibly matching TRBD2 (5 bases). This CDR3 has 14 residues. V lost 5 bases and J 7 bases, leaving 17 bases between the germline ends. The germline V gene has CDR1 MNHEY and CDR2 SMNVEV (reference sequence). CDR3 loop: CASSLDGEWGTQYF. The CDR3 bases are TGTGCCAGCAGTCTAGACGGGGAGTGGGGGACCCAGTACTTC.

The chain has TRBV6-5 and TRBJ1-4, with 9 bases aligning to TRBD1. The germline V gene encodes CDR1 MNHEY and CDR2 SVGAGI. The CDR3 loop spans 15 amino acids. V shed 2 bases, J shed 6 bases, and the junction held 4 bases outside the gene matches. Written as DNA, the CDR3 is TGTGCCAGCAGTTACCTACAGGGGGCTGATGAAAAACTGTTTTTT. Encoded protein: CASSYLQGADEKLFF.

The chain has TRBV15 and TRBJ2-5, with D maybe TRBD1 (6 bases). V was clipped by 0 bases and J by 2 bases, with 22 bases between them. Germline CDR1 reads LNHNV; CDR2 reads YYDKDF (reference sequence). There are 19 residues in the CDR3. CDR3 in amino acids: CATSRDGVASATGQETQYF. In DNA form, the CDR3 reads TGTGCCACCAGCAGAGATGGGGTGGCGTCGGCGACAGGACAAGAGACCCAGTACTTC.

The V gene is TRBV6-5, the J gene TRBJ2-7, with D perhaps assigned TRBD1 or TRBD2 (5 bases each). V lost 2 bases and J lost 0, with 17 bases in between. This CDR3 has 17 residues. Looked up from germline, CDR1 is MNHEY and CDR2 is SVGAGI. This CDR3 is CASSYAGQGPYSYEQYF. CDR3 in DNA: TGTGCCAGCAGTTACGCGGGCCAGGGACCTTACTCCTACGAGCAGTACTTC.

The chain uses TRBV2 and TRBJ2-5; 8 bases agree with TRBD1. The CDR3 spans 14 residues. Trimming removed 7 bases from V and 2 bases from J; junction bases left unmatched: 6. The germline CDR1 and CDR2 sequences are SNHLY and FYNNEI. CDR3 in amino acids: CASKKTGAQETQYF. CDR3 sequence (DNA): TGTGCCAGCAAGAAGACAGGGGCTCAAGAGACCCAGTACTTC.